This entry concerns a single T cell receptor beta chain. Its specificity is not known. This sample was taken from a study of T cells in localized non-small cell lung cancer. Regarding the study as a whole: Since sequencing was restricted to only one region of the tumor, intratumor heterogeneity remains a possibility.

TCRdb keeps only in-frame clones here, not all; method: immunoSEQ multiplex PCR. The data show 45,000 to 55,000 clones, 70% to 90% seen once. This CDR3 has 14 amino acids. Trimming pared 2 bases from V and 10 bases from J, leaving 17 bases between. Germline assignment: CDR1 SGHTA and CDR2 FQGTGA. Sequenced material: peripheral blood, taken before any cancer treatment. This receptor was obtained from a male donor aged 60 or over with stage III squamous cell lung carcinoma. The V gene is TRBV7-3, the J gene TRBJ1-1; a weak D match, TRBD1 (5 bases). Here the CDR3 DNA reads TGTGCCAGCAGCTTATATCAAGGGGCAGGGCTAGCTTTCTTT. Its protein is CASSLYQGAGLAFF.